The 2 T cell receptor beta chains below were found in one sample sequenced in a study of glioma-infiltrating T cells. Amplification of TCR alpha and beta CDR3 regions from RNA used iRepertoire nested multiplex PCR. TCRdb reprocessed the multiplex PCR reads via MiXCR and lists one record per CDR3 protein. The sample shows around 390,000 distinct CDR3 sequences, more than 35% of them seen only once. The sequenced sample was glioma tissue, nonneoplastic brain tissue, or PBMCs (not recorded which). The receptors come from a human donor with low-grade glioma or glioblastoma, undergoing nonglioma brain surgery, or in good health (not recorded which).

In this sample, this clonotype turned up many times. CDR3 sequence (DNA): TGTGCCAGCAGCGGACGCGAGCAGTACTTC. The encoded protein is CASSGREQYF. The V call is TRBV7-2, the J call TRBJ2-7; D is ambiguous. V dropped 5 bases and J dropped 6 bases, with 5 bases sitting between them. There are 10 residues in the CDR3. CDR1 and CDR2 (germline): SGHTA, FQGNSA.

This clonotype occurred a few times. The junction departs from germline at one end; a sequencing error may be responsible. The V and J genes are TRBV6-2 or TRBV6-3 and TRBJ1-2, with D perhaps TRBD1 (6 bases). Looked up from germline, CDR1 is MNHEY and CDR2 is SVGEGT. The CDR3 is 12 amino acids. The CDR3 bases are TGTGCTAGCAGTTGGCACAGGGTTGGCTACACCTTC. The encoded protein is CASSWHRVGYTF.